This TCR beta chain appears in the sequencing data of a study of blood T cell repertoires in COVID-19. Germline assignment: CDR1 LNHDA and CDR2 SQIVND (reference sequence). Trimming pared 7 bases from V and 1 base from J, leaving 13 bases between. The CDR3 sequence is 14 residues long. This clone was detected only a few times. In the study's own analysis: Researchers report that nucleated cell counts were estimated from reference gene primer amplification. Produced via immunoSEQ multiplex PCR; TCRdb's table is partial and in-frame only. That table is the source of V, J and clone size, and D and trimming were worked out from the DNA. The table has 140,000 to 150,000 clones, over 80% seen once.

This clonotype was sampled from a man between 60 and 75 years old with active or convalescent COVID-19. Sequencing was done on a sample of peripheral blood. The chain uses TRBV19 and TRBJ1-1; D remains unclear. In nucleotides, the CDR3 is TGTGCCAGTACCATCGCCTCGCGGAACACTGAAGCTTTCTTT. The encoded protein is CASTIASRNTEAFF.